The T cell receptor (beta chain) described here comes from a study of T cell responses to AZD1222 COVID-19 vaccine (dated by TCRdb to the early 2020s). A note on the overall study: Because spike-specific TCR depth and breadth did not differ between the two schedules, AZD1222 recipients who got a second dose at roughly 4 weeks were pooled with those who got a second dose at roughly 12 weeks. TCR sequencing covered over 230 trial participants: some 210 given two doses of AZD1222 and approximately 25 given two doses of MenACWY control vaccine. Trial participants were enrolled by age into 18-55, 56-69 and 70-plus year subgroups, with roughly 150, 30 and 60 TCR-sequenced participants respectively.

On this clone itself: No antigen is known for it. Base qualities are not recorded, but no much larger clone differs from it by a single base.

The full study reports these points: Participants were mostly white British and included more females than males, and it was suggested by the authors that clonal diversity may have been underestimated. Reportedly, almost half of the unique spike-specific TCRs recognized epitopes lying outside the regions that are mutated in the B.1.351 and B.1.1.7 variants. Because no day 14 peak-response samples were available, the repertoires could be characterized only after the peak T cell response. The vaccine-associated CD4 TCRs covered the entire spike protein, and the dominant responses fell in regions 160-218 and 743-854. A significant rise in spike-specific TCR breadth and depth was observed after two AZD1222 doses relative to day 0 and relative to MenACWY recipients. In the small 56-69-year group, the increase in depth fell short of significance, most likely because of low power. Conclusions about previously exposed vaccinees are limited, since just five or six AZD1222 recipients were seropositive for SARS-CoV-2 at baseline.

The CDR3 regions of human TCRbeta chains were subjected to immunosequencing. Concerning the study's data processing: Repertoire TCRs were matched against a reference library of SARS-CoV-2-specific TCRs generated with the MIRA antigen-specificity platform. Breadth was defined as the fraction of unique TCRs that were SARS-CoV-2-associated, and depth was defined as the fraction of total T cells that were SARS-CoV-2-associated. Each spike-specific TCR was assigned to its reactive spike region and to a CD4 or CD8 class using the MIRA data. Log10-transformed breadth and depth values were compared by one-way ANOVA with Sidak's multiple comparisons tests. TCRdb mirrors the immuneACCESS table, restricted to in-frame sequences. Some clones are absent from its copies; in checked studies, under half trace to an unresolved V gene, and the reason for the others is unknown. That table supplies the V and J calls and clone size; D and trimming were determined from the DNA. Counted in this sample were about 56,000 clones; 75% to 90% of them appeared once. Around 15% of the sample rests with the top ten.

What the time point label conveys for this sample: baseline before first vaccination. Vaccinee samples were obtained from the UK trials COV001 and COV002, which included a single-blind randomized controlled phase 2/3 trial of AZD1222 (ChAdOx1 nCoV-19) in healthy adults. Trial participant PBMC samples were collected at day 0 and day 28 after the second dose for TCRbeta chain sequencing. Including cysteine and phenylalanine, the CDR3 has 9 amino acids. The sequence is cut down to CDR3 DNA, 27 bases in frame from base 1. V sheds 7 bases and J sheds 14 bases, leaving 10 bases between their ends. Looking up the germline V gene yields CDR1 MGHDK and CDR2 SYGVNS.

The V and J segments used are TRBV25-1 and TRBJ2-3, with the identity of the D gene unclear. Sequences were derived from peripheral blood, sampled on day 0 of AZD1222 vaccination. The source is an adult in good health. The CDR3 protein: CASTPSGYF. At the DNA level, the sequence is TGTGCCAGCACCCCGTCGGGGTATTTT.